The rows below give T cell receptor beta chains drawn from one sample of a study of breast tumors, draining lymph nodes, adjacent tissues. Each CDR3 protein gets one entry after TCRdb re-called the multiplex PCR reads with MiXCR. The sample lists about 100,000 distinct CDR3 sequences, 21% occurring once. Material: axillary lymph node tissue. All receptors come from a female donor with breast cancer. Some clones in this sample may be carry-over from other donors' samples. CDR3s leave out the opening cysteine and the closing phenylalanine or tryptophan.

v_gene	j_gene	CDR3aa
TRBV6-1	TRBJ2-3	ASRSRQGSTDTQC
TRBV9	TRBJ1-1	ASSTQGARDTEAF
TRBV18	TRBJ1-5	ASSSSTLPSNQPQH
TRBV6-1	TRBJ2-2	ASSDGGGELF
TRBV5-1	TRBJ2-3	ASSLTAGGGTDTQY
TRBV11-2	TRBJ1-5	ASSLDQLSNQPQH
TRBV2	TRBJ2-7	ASRGGSYEQY
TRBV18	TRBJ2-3	AGSPPSGTDTQY
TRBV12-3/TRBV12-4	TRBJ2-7	ASSYLGGRAGEQY
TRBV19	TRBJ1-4	ASSIWAGLNEKLF
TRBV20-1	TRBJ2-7	SARDQTSGRGV
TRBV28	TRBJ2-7	ATTKGGVYEQY
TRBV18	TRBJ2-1	ASSPPSGSINEQF
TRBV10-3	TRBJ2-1	AISRQGNEQF
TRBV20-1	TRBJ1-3	SARDSPSGNTIY
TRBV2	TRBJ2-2	ASLSLNTGELF